A selection of T cell receptor beta chains follows, all from one sample in a study of monozygotic twins with inflammatory bowel disease. TCRdb re-called the 5' RACE reads; every CDR3 protein appears as one record, without DNA. Recorded for this sample: approximately 100,000 distinct CDR3 sequences. Source material: blood. Every receptor here comes from a human donor with ulcerative colitis or Crohn's disease, or a healthy co-twin of an affected twin (not recorded which). Each CDR3 is given with its conserved first and last residue.

j_call	v_call	cdr3_aa
TRBJ2-1	TRBV7-2	CASSLGQGAEAYNEQFF
TRBJ2-5	TRBV7-2	CASTWGGDEGTQYF
TRBJ1-4	TRBV7-2	CASRLAGNEKLFF
TRBJ2-7	TRBV19	CASSIAATGYEQYF
TRBJ1-4	TRBV7-9	CASSSPGPYNEKLFF
TRBJ2-7	TRBV20-1	CSARYESRSYEQYF
TRBJ1-1	TRBV12-3/TRBV12-4	CASSSDYRGMNTEAFF
TRBJ1-1	TRBV5-1	CASSYGQSFNTEAFF
TRBJ2-7	TRBV6-1	CASSLVGGNSYEQYF
TRBJ1-4	TRBV12-3/TRBV12-4	CASSPQGDNEKLFF
TRBJ2-7	TRBV29-1	CSVIRAGYEQYF
TRBJ2-7	TRBV12-3/TRBV12-4	CASSPGSRSHEQYF
TRBJ2-1	TRBV11-2	CASSSGTLAGRGWFNEQFF
TRBJ1-4	TRBV7-9	CASSLGTLTNEKLFF
TRBJ2-3	TRBV6-5	CASSPRGGGTDTQYF
TRBJ2-1	TRBV7-3	CASSLAGADEQFF
TRBJ2-1	TRBV24-1	CATLGQGGYNEQFF
TRBJ2-1	TRBV5-4	CASSLLQGRGTYNEQFF
TRBJ1-1	TRBV5-1	CASSLLLSAGEAFF
TRBJ2-7	TRBV7-9	CASSPSHNFEGNEQYF
TRBJ2-3	TRBV7-2	CASSSGAASTDTQYF
TRBJ2-5	TRBV5-4	CASSSWGQAAGETQYF
TRBJ2-3	TRBV15	CATSRKRGGHTDTQYF
TRBJ2-1	TRBV7-2	CASSLGLWDYNEQFF
TRBJ2-2	TRBV5-1	CASSPHGPNTGELFF
TRBJ1-1	TRBV5-5	CASSHWAREAFF
TRBJ1-5	TRBV30	CAWSSLSNQPQHF
TRBJ1-6	TRBV19	CASSSRGQGSPLHF
TRBJ2-7	TRBV2	CASRQPTGSEQYF
TRBJ1-1	TRBV6-2/TRBV6-3	CASRGNTEAFF
TRBJ2-3	TRBV30	CAWSVPSGESDTQYF
TRBJ1-5	TRBV20-1	CSASGAGGGNQPQHF
TRBJ2-1	TRBV12-5	CASGFGLRTGVNEQFF
TRBJ2-3	TRBV4-1	CASSQDLTRRSGRIDTQYF
TRBJ2-3	TRBV4-3	CASSQVRDRLTDTQYF
TRBJ1-1	TRBV12-3/TRBV12-4	CASSLGSYLRMNTEAFF
TRBJ1-1	TRBV4-2	CASSHRGLMNTEAFF